The T cell receptor (beta chain) under discussion was sequenced for a study of technical replicates of blood from several donors. This table comes from immunoSEQ multiplex PCR, and its TCRdb copy is limited to in-frame clones, with some not included. Of under 85,000 clones listed, 90% to 95% are singletons. V was clipped by 0 bases and J by 3 bases, with 6 bases between them. Germline V gene lookup returns CDR1 SGHNT and CDR2 YYREEE (reference sequence). The CDR3 is made up of 13 amino acids. The receptor comes from a human donor in good health. The V call is TRBV5-4, the J call TRBJ1-1; unclear D gene. The sequenced sample consisted of T cells isolated from PBMCs. The CDR3 sequence: CASSLDSYTEAFF. The CDR3 nucleotides read TGTGCCAGCAGCTTGGATTCATACACTGAAGCTTTCTTT.